This TCR beta chain stems from a study of fetal regulatory T cell absence and autoimmunity. Study context: Without clinical diabetes, IPEX patients showed exocrine pancreas autoimmunity. Study conclusions and caveats: Cord blood and pancreas showed broadly similar TRB gene family usage. Compared with cord blood, pancreas showed oligoclonal TCR enrichment, some clones over 95-fold. Antigen-driven pancreatic autoimmunity before birth in IPEX was inferred from oligoclonal enrichment.

Some clones are missing from TCRdb's copy, which holds only in-frame ones; the method was immunoSEQ multiplex PCR. Of 85,000 to 100,000 clones listed, approximately 79% are singletons. Notes on this clone: Its antigen is not known.

V dropped 6 bases and J dropped 4 bases, with 6 bases sitting between them. The CDR3 length is 12 residues. Germline V gives CDR1 MNHEY, CDR2 SVGAGI. Sequencing input: pancreas tissue. This TCR was recovered from a male donor with IPEX syndrome. This sequence joins TRBV6-5 and TRBJ2-2; D possibly uses TRBD1 or TRBD2 (5 bases each). CDR3 coding DNA: TGTGCCAGCAGGGGGACCACCGGGGAGCTGTTTTTT. Amino acid sequence: CASRGTTGELFF.